The 9 T cell receptor beta chains below all came from one sample that was sequenced in a study of blood T cell repertoires in COVID-19. Repertoires were generated with immunoSEQ multiplex PCR, while TCRdb's copy carries only in-frame clones and drops some. The sample contains 300,000 to 350,000 clones, around 91% of which appear only once. The sequenced sample was PBMCs or T cells enriched from blood (not recorded which). The receptor set was obtained from a young woman with acute COVID-19.

This rearrangement joins TRBV28 to TRBJ2-3; no reliable D call. Trimming shortened V by 4 bases and J by 3 bases, and 11 bases separated the two germline ends. CDR1 and CDR2 (germline): MDHEN, SYDVKM. The CDR3 runs to 14 residues. The CDR3 region is CASSYRVLTDTQYF. The CDR3 DNA reads TGTGCCAGCAGTTACCGGGTTTTAACAGATACGCAGTATTTT. The full variable domain, with the rest looked up from reference TRBV28 and TRBJ2-3, is DVKVTQSSRYLVKRTGEKVFLECVQDMDHENMFWYRQDPGLGLRLIYFSYDVKMKEKGDIPEGYSVSREKKERFSLILESASTNQTSMYLCASSYRVLTDTQYFGPGTRLTVL.

This chain links TRBV5-6 with TRBJ2-6; perhaps TRBD1 as D (5 bases). The germline V and J ends were trimmed by 6 bases and 6 bases, with 16 bases remaining between them. The CDR3 runs 15 residues. CDR1 and CDR2 from the germline V gene are SGHDT and YYEEEE. As DNA, the CDR3 is TGTGCCAGCACCTTTGAATGGGGCAAGGCCAACGTCCTGACTTTC. It is translated as CASTFEWGKANVLTF.

DNA for the CDR3: TGTGCCAGCAGTAAAATCTGGACCGCGGGAAACGAGCAGTTCTTC. The encoded protein is CASSKIWTAGNEQFF. The V and J genes are TRBV11-1 and TRBJ2-1, with D perhaps matching TRBD2 (6 bases). The CDR3 sequence is 15 residues long. CDR1 is SGHAT, CDR2 FQDESV, per germline (reference sequence). Trimming took 6 bases from V and 10 from J, leaving 22 bases between them.

The rearrangement links TRBV18 to TRBJ2-5, with D possibly matching TRBD1 (5 bases). There are 14 residues in the CDR3. V was shortened by 1 base and J by 4 bases, with 10 bases between the two germline ends. Germline CDR1 KGHSH, CDR2 LQKENI. CDR3 bases: TGTGCCAGCTCACCACAGGGGTCCTCAGAGACCCAGTACTTC. Protein: CASSPQGSSETQYF. Full variable domain (remainder filled in from reference TRBV18 and TRBJ2-5): NAGVMQNPRHLVRRRGQEARLRCSPMKGHSHVYWYRQLPEEGLKFMVYLQKENIIDESGMPKERFSAEFPKEGPSILRIQQVVRGDSAAYFCASSPQGSSETQYFGPGTRLLVL.

The rearrangement links TRBV3-1 (or the pseudogene TRBV3-2) to TRBJ1-5; D is unclear. V lost 0 bases and J lost 1, with 10 bases in between. The V gene's germline CDR1 is LGHDT and CDR2 YNNKEL (reference sequence). This CDR3 has 16 amino acids. The CDR3 DNA reads TGTGCCAGCAGCCAAGAACGGGTAACAAGCAATCAGCCCCAGCATTTT. Its translation is CASSQERVTSNQPQHF.

This sequence joins TRBV28 and TRBJ2-3, with 8 bases lining up with TRBD2. The germline gives CDR1 MDHEN, CDR2 SYDVKM. The CDR3 sequence is 19 residues long. V shed 6 bases and J 2 bases; nucleotides not matched to a gene: 19. In DNA, the CDR3 is TGTGCCAGCAGCTGGGTGGCCGGGGGATGGACTAGCCTCACAGATACGCAGTATTTT. Protein sequence: CASSWVAGGWTSLTDTQYF.

The rearrangement uses TRBV7-9 and TRBJ2-1; no definite D call. V lost 0 bases and J 0 bases, leaving 9 bases between the germline ends. The CDR3 length is 16 residues. CDR1 and CDR2 from the germline V gene are SEHNR and FQNEAQ (reference sequence). The CDR3 sequence: CASSLAILSSYNEQFF. Here the CDR3 DNA reads TGTGCCAGCAGCTTAGCCATTCTAAGCTCCTACAATGAGCAGTTCTTC.

The chain employs TRBV19 and TRBJ2-7, with a weak D call TRBD1 (5 bases). The germline V gene encodes CDR1 LNHDA and CDR2 SQIVND (reference sequence). With 3 bases removed from V and 5 bases from J, the gap between germline ends came to 17 bases. The CDR3 runs to 15 residues. CDR3 region: CASSMGLGQRHEQYF. The CDR3 DNA reads TGTGCCAGTAGTATGGGGCTGGGGCAGAGGCACGAGCAGTACTTC.

The chain employs TRBV28 and TRBJ1-1; a weak D match, TRBD1 (5 bases). Trimming pared 5 bases from V and 3 bases from J, leaving 13 bases between. The CDR3 is 14 residues long. CDR1 and CDR2 from the germline V gene are MDHEN and SYDVKM. The CDR3 nucleotides are TGTGCCAGCAGTGCGGGACGGACCTACACTGAAGCTTTCTTT. It translates to CASSAGRTYTEAFF.